The next 18 T cell receptor beta chains were all read from a single sample in a study of blood T cells in healthy people across ages. The second PCR ran roughly 6 to 11 cycles with a sample-barcoded 5' primer and J-beta primers. Each CDR3 protein is one row after TCRdb ran MiXCR on the 5' RACE reads. The sample yields hundreds of thousands of distinct CDR3 sequences, more than 40% seen once. Source material: blood. The receptors stem from a man in his fifties or sixties in good health.

The V call is TRBV14, the J call TRBJ2-7, with D perhaps being TRBD1 or TRBD2 (6 bases each). The CDR3 spans 15 residues. V was cut by 4 bases and J by 2 bases, with 15 bases left in between. Germline loops: CDR1 SGHDN, CDR2 FVKESK. The CDR3 sequence is CASSPQGGRPYEQYF. As DNA, the CDR3 is TGTGCCAGCAGCCCCCAAGGGGGGAGACCCTACGAGCAGTACTTC.

This clonotype appeared a few times. The chain employs TRBV4-3 and TRBJ2-7; TRBD1 agrees at 7 bases. CDR3 length: 15 residues. In germline, CDR1 is LGHNA, CDR2 YSLEER. With 0 bases clipped from V and 4 bases from J, the junction kept 6 bases outside the gene matches. This CDR3 reads CASSQDRTGSYEQYF. In nucleotides, the CDR3 is TGCGCCAGCAGCCAAGATAGGACAGGTTCATACGAGCAGTACTTC.

This chain links TRBV19 with TRBJ2-1; D is unresolved. V dropped 6 bases and J dropped 5 bases, with 8 bases sitting between them. The CDR3 length is 12 residues. CDR1 LNHDA and CDR2 SQIVND come from the germline V gene (reference sequence). The CDR3 nucleotides are TGTGCCAGTAGAGGCAGAGACAATGAGCAGTTCTTC. Protein sequence: CASRGRDNEQFF.

This chain links TRBV30 with TRBJ1-5, with 10 positions matching TRBD1. Germline V gene data show CDR1 as GTSNPN and CDR2 as SVGIG (reference sequence). V lost 0 bases and J lost 4; bases outside the gene matches: 6. The CDR3 runs to 16 residues. The CDR3: CAWSVSGTGVNQPQHF. Here the CDR3 DNA reads TGTGCCTGGAGTGTTAGCGGGACAGGGGTGAATCAGCCCCAGCATTTT.

This rearrangement joins TRBV6-2 or TRBV6-3 to TRBJ2-1; 8 positions match TRBD2. Germline V gene sequence: CDR1 MNHEY, CDR2 SVGEGT. This CDR3 contains 15 residues. V was pared by 7 bases and J by 5 bases, with 10 bases of the junction left unmatched. The CDR3 protein is CASKGNLGLDNEQFF. The CDR3 DNA sequence: TGTGCCAGCAAGGGCAACCTGGGACTAGACAATGAGCAGTTCTTC.

V and J are TRBV19 and TRBJ1-1; 10 positions agree with TRBD1. V lost 9 bases to trimming and J lost 6 bases; unmatched junction nucleotides: 13. CDR1 is LNHDA, CDR2 SQIVND, per germline (reference sequence). The CDR3 runs to 15 residues. In DNA, the CDR3 is TGTGCCAGCGTGACAGGGGGCGGGATGAGAGCTGAAGCTTTCTTT. Protein product: CASVTGGGMRAEAFF.

This clonotype was seen a single time. This sequence joins TRBV5-1 and TRBJ2-3, with 12 bases identical to TRBD1. V gave up 4 bases and J gave up 6 bases; unmatched junction bases: 6. CDR1 SGHRS and CDR2 YFSETQ come from the germline V gene. The CDR3 is 15 amino acids. The CDR3 bases are TGCGCCAGCAGCCCGGGACAGGGGGCCAGGGATACGCAGTATTTT. Residues: CASSPGQGARDTQYF.

Worth noting for this clonotype: At one boundary the junction diverges from the germline segment, which might be a read error. This chain links TRBV6-2 or TRBV6-3 with TRBJ2-3, with TRBD1 identical over 12 bases. Germline CDR1 reads MNHEY; CDR2 reads SVGEGT. CDR3 length: 14 residues. CDR3 residues: CTSSRDRGRDTQYF. As DNA, the CDR3 is TGTACCAGCAGCCGGGACAGGGGGCGTGATACGCAGTATTTT.

The rearrangement links TRBV6-6 to TRBJ2-7; 8 bases are a match to TRBD1. V lost 2 bases to trimming and J lost 5 bases; unmatched junction nucleotides: 5. This CDR3 spans 14 amino acids. CDR1 is MNHNY and CDR2 is SVGAGI in the germline V gene (reference sequence). The CDR3 here is CASSYGDRFHEQYF. The CDR3 nucleotides are TGTGCCAGCAGTTACGGGGACAGGTTCCACGAGCAGTACTTC.

This clonotype was counted a few times. V and J are TRBV7-9 and TRBJ1-5; TRBD1 is a possible D gene (5 bases). Trimming stripped 3 bases from V and 4 bases from J, with 13 bases between. Germline-derived CDR1 and CDR2 are SEHNR and FQNEAQ (reference sequence). This CDR3 comprises 15 residues. The CDR3, as DNA: TGTGCCAGCAGCTTTGGGACTGAAGGGAATCAGCCCCAGCATTTT. Amino acid sequence: CASSFGTEGNQPQHF.

This clonotype has just a few counts. The chain uses TRBV5-1 and TRBJ2-1, with 8 bases lining up with TRBD1. Germline V CDR1 and CDR2: SGHRS, YFSETQ. The CDR3 runs to 16 residues. J lost 5 bases, V lost 4 bases, and 11 bases had no gene match. The CDR3 DNA reads TGCGCCAGCAGCCGAAACCCTGGGACAGGCCACAATGAGCAGTTCTTC. It translates to CASSRNPGTGHNEQFF.

This clonotype was seen more than once but under ten times. J is TRBJ2-6 and V is TRBV9; TRBD1 aligns across 7 bases. The CDR3 is made up of 16 amino acids. CDR1 is SGDLS and CDR2 is YYNGEE in the germline V gene. V lost 0 bases and J lost 4; bases outside the gene matches: 4. CDR3 amino acids: CASSVATGVGANVLTF. In DNA, the CDR3 is TGTGCCAGCAGCGTAGCTACAGGGGTGGGGGCCAACGTCCTGACTTTC.

This clonotype was detected only once. J is TRBJ1-2 and V is TRBV10-3; D unclear. The V end lost 0 bases, the J end lost 2 bases, and 4 bases lay between the germline ends. Germline V lookup: CDR1 ENHRY, CDR2 SYGVKD. There are 13 residues in the CDR3. The CDR3 loop reads CAISESSNYGYTF. DNA of the CDR3: TGTGCCATCAGTGAGTCCTCCAACTATGGCTACACCTTC.

This clonotype was recorded a few times. The genes are TRBV20-1 and TRBJ1-2; maybe TRBD1 (6 bases). Trimming removed 6 bases at V and 2 bases at J, with 10 bases between. The CDR3 runs to 12 residues. Germline V gene sequence: CDR1 DFQATT, CDR2 SNEGSKA (reference sequence). CDR3 residues: CSASGANYGYTF. In nucleotides, the CDR3 is TGCAGTGCGTCAGGGGCCAACTATGGCTACACCTTC.

This clonotype was found a few times. The chain has TRBV18 and TRBJ2-1; the D gene is possibly TRBD2 (6 bases). The CDR3 extends over 17 amino acids. V dropped 3 bases and J dropped 7 bases, with 22 bases sitting between them. The germline V gene has CDR1 KGHSH and CDR2 LQKENI. This chain's CDR3 is CASSPYQSGPSGNEQFF. In nucleotides, the CDR3 is TGTGCCAGCTCACCGTATCAAAGCGGGCCGAGTGGGAATGAGCAGTTCTTC.

V is TRBV30 and J is TRBJ1-5; D is unclear. CDR3 length equals 13 residues. The ends were cut back, 0 bases at V and 6 bases at J, with 9 bases in the middle. In germline, CDR1 is GTSNPN, CDR2 SVGIG (reference sequence). The CDR3 is CAWSVGFSQPQHF. The DNA for the CDR3 is TGTGCCTGGAGTGTCGGCTTTAGTCAGCCCCAGCATTTT.

This chain links TRBV12-3 or TRBV12-4 with TRBJ2-1, with TRBD2 matching over 8 bases. J was trimmed by 4 bases and V by 4 bases; bases with no gene match: 15. This CDR3 comprises 18 residues. The CDR3 nucleotides read TGTGCCAGCAGTTCATCGTTTACGCGGGGGGCCTTATACAATGAGCAGTTCTTC. This gives the protein CASSSSFTRGALYNEQFF.

The chain recombines TRBV4-1 with TRBJ2-7; D is perhaps TRBD2 (6 bases). This CDR3 region has 18 residues. V was trimmed by 2 bases and J by 0 bases, leaving 20 bases between them. Looked up from germline, CDR1 is MGHRA and CDR2 is YSYEKL. In DNA form, the CDR3 reads TGCGCCAGCAGCCAAAGGTTTATAGGTAGCGGAAGCTCCTACGAGCAGTACTTC. Its translation is CASSQRFIGSGSSYEQYF.